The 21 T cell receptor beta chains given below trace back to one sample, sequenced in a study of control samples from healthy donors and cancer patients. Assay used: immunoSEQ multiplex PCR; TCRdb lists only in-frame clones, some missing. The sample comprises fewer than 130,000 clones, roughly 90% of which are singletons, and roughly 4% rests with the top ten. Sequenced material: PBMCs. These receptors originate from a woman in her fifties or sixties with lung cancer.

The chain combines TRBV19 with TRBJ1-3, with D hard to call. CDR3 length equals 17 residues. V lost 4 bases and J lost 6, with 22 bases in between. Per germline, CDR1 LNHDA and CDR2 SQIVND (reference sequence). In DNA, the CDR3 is TGTGCCAGTAGTAAAACTCAAGGTTTGGTTGGAGAAAACACCATATATTTT. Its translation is CASSKTQGLVGENTIYF. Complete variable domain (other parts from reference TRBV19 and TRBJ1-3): DGGITQSPKYLFRKEGQNVTLSCEQNLNHDAMYWYRQDPGQGLRLIYYSQIVNDFQKGDIAEGYSVSREKKESFPLTVTSAQKNPTAFYLCASSKTQGLVGENTIYFGEGSWLTVV.

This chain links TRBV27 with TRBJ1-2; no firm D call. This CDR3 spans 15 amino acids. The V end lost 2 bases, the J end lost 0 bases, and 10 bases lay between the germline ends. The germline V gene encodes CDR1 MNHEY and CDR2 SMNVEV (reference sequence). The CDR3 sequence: CASSLGQAANYGYTF. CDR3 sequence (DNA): TGTGCCAGCAGTTTAGGGCAGGCAGCTAACTATGGCTACACCTTC.

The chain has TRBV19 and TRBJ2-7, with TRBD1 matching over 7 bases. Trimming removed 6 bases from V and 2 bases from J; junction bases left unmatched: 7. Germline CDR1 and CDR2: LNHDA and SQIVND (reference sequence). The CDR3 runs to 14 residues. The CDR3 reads CASRAAQGAYEQYF. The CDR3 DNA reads TGTGCCAGTAGGGCAGCCCAGGGGGCCTACGAGCAGTACTTC.

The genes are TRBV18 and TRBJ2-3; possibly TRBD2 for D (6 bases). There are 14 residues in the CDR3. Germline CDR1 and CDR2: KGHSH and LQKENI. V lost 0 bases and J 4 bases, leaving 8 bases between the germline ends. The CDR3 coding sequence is TGTGCCAGCTCACCACCAGGAGGGGCAGATACGCAGTATTTT. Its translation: CASSPPGGADTQYF.

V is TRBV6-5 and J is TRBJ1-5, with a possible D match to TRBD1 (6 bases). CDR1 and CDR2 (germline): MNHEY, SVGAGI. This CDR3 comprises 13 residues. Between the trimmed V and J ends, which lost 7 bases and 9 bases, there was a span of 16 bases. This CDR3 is CASKIDRRSPQHF. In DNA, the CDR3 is TGTGCCAGCAAAATAGACAGGCGGTCGCCCCAGCATTTT.

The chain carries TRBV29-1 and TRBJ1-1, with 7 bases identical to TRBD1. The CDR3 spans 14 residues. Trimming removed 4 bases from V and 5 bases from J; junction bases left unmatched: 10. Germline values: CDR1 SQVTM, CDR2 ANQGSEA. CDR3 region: CSVVTQGVGTEAFF. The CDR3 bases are TGCAGCGTTGTTACGCAGGGGGTTGGGACTGAAGCTTTCTTT.

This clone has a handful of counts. CDR3 region: CASSGQGNSNQPQHF. The CDR3 nucleotides read TGTGCCAGCAGCGGACAGGGTAATAGCAATCAGCCCCAGCATTTT. The gene calls are TRBV11-2 and TRBJ1-5, with 8 bases aligning to TRBD1. CDR3 length equals 15 residues. The germline CDR1 and CDR2 sequences are SGHAT and FQNNGV. J was trimmed by 0 bases and V by 5 bases; bases with no gene match: 3.

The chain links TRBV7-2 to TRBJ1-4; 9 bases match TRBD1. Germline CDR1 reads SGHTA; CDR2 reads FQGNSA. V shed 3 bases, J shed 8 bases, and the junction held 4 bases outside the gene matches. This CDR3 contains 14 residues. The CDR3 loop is CASSFGTGREKLFF. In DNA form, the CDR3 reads TGTGCCAGCAGCTTTGGGACAGGGCGGGAAAAACTGTTTTTT.

The CDR3 region is CAISTRTLGYTEAFF. The CDR3 nucleotides read TGTGCCATCAGTACTCGGACCCTCGGATACACTGAAGCTTTCTTT. J is TRBJ1-1 and V is TRBV10-3; D ambiguous. This CDR3 spans 15 amino acids. The V end lost 5 bases, the J end lost 3 bases, and 16 bases lay between the germline ends. Germline V gene data show CDR1 as ENHRY and CDR2 as SYGVKD.

CDR3 protein: CASSRTGPLGNSPLHF. The CDR3 DNA reads as TGTGCCAGCAGCCGAACGGGACCGCTGGGGAATTCACCCCTCCACTTT. This rearrangement joins TRBV11-3 to TRBJ1-6, with D maybe TRBD1 (5 bases). The CDR3 covers 16 residues. Germline V gene lookup returns CDR1 SGHNT and CDR2 YENEEA. The ends were cut back, 5 bases at V and 7 bases at J, with 18 bases in the middle.

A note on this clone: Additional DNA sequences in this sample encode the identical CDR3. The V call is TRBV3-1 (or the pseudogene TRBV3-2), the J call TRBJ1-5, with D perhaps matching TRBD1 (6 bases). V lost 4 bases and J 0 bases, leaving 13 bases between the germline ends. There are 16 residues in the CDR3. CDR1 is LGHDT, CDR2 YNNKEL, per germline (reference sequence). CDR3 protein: CASSLGTPNSNQPQHF. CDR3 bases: TGTGCCAGCAGCCTGGGGACACCCAATAGCAATCAGCCCCAGCATTTT.

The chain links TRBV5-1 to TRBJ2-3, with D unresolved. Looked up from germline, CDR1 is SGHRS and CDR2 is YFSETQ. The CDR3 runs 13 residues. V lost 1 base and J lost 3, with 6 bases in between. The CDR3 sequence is CASSLRGTDTQYF. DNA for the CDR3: TGCGCCAGCAGCTTGCGTGGGACAGATACGCAGTATTTT.

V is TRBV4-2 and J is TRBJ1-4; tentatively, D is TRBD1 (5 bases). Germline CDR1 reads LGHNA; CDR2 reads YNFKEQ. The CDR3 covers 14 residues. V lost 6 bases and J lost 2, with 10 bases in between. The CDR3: CASRGGGTNEKLFF. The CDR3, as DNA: TGTGCCAGCAGGGGCGGGGGGACTAATGAAAAACTGTTTTTT.

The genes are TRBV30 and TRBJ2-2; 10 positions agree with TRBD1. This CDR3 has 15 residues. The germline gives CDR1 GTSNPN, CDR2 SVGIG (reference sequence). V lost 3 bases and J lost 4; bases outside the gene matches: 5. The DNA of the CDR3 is TGTGCCTGGAGGGGGACAGGGGTCGTCACCGGGGAGCTGTTTTTT. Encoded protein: CAWRGTGVVTGELFF.

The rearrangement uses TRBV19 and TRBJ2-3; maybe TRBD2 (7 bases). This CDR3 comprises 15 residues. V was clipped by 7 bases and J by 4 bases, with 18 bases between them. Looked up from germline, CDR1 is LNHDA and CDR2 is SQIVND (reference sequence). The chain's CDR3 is CASKGMAGAADTQYF. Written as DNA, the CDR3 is TGTGCCAGTAAGGGCATGGCGGGGGCCGCAGATACGCAGTATTTT.

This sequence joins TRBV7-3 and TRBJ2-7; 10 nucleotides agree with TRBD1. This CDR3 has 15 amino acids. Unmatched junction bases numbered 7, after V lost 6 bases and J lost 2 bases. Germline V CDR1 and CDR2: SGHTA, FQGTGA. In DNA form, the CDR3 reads TGTGCCAGCAGTTACTCCGGGACAGGGGCCTACGAGCAGTACTTC. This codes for CASSYSGTGAYEQYF.

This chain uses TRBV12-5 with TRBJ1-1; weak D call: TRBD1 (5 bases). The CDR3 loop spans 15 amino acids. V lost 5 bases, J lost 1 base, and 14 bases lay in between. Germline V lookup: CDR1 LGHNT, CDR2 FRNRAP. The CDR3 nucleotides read TGTGCTAGTGGTCCGCCGGGACTGCCGAACACTGAAGCTTTCTTT. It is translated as CASGPPGLPNTEAFF.

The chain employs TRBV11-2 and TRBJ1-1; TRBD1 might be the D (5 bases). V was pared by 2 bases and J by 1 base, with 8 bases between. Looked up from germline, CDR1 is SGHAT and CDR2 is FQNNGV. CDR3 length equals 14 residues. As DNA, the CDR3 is TGTGCCAGCAGCTTATTAGGACAGAACACTGAAGCTTTCTTT. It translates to CASSLLGQNTEAFF.

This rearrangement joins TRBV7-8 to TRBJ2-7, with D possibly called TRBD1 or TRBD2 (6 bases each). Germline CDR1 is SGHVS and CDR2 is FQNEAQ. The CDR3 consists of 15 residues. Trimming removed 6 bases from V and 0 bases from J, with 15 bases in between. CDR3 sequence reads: CASSPDGGLSYEQYF. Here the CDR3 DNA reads TGTGCCAGCAGTCCAGACGGGGGCCTCTCCTACGAGCAGTACTTC.

The CDR3 loop is CASSGLGENTQYF. The CDR3 DNA sequence: TGTGCCAGCTCCGGCCTAGGGGAAAATACGCAGTATTTT. The V gene is TRBV18, the J gene TRBJ2-3, with D possibly matching TRBD1 (5 bases). Trimming removed 6 bases at V and 7 bases at J, with 14 bases between. Germline V CDR1 and CDR2: KGHSH, LQKENI. The CDR3 is made up of 13 amino acids.

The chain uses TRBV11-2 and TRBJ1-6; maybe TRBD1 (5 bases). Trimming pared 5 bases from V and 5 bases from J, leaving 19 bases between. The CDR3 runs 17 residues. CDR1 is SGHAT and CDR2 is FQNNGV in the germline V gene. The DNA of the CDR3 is TGTGCCAGCAGCCCGCGGGGCGGGGGTTGGAATAATTCACCCCTCCACTTT. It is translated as CASSPRGGGWNNSPLHF.